This TCR beta chain was identified in a study of blood T cell repertoires in COVID-19. Study overall: Acute and convalescent COVID-19 samples came from the United States, Italy and Spain.

CDR3 size: 14 residues. Germline V CDR1 and CDR2: SGHNT, YENEEA. V was pared by 1 base and J by 1 base, with 8 bases between. Authors' analysis steps: Estimation of nucleated cell counts relied on the amplification of reference gene primers. The data were produced by immunoSEQ multiplex PCR, yet TCRdb's version contains in-frame clones alone and is incomplete. V and J calls and clone size follow that table, whereas D and trimming were derived from the DNA. The sample includes about 110,000 clones, 85% to 90% of them seen just once. Source material: peripheral blood. The chain uses TRBV11-3 and TRBJ2-7; possible D gene TRBD1, 6 bases. This TCR was recovered from a man aged 45-60 years with acute or convalescent COVID-19. The CDR3: CASSLGGQSYEQYF. The CDR3 DNA is TGTGCCAGCAGCTTAGGTGGACAGTCCTACGAGCAGTACTTC.